This T cell receptor beta chain stems from a study of human T cells and chemical hapten exposure. Across the study: Skin on the upper inner arm, around 2 cm by around 2 cm in size, was sensitized with 2% DPC.

The study's library attached unique molecular identifiers to single cDNA molecules. Source study methods: From approximately 25,000 to 650,000 TCRs were found per sample, with a median of around 100,000. Using its own MiXCR run on the RACE reads, TCRdb lists one record per CDR3 protein. TCRdb's processing, not the authors', yielded these V and J calls. This sample has about 84,000 distinct CDR3 sequences, with over 9.5% found just once. The time point was: patch test 2, 6 weeks after DPC sensitization. Treatment of the sample: therapeutic diphenylcyclopropenone sensitization with weekly scalp DPC. This clonotype was detected ten times or more. After removal of 11 bases from V and 0 bases from J, the junction contained 9 bases not matched to a gene. This CDR3 spans 15 amino acids. CDR1 and CDR2 (germline): MDHEN, SYDVKM.

Sequencing used whole blood, obtained in connection with sensitization to the hapten diphenylcyclopropenone (DPC). This sequence joins TRBV28 and TRBJ1-3; 8 bases agree with TRBD1. This sequence originates from a woman aged 50 to 60 with alopecia areata. Some clones in this sample may be carry-over from other donors' samples. CDR3 DNA: TGTGCCGCCCAGGCAGGGGGCCTCTCTGGAAACACCATATATTTT. It specifies CAAQAGGLSGNTIYF.